This TCR beta chain originates from a study of T cells in Graves' hyperthyroidism and ophthalmopathy. For the study at large: Once the initial diagnosis was made, peripheral blood was obtained before any treatment. Findings and limits, study-wide: Blood also carried most thyroid clonotypes expanded above 0.001. From stable hyperthyroidism, ophthalmopathy was set apart by a 13 V-J model.

What was amplified from RNA transcripts were TCR beta CDR3 regions. The TCR CDR3 was amplified in a first-round RT-PCR using the HTBI primer set. One entry per CDR3 protein results from TCRdb running MiXCR on the multiplex PCR reads. Of about 500,000 distinct CDR3 sequences in the sample, 15% to 20% are singletons; the top ten hold approximately 32%. As to this clonotype: Its antigen is as yet unknown. A junction boundary mismatches the germline segment, possibly from a read error.

Looked up from germline, CDR1 is SGHRS and CDR2 is YFSETQ. The CDR3 sequence is 11 residues long. The genes are TRBV5-1 and TRBJ1-2; D is ambiguous. The sequence derives from a woman aged 25-40 years with Graves' ophthalmopathy. Sequenced material: blood. The CDR3 here is CASSLSAGYTF. In nucleotides, the CDR3 is TGTGCCAGCAGCTTAAGTGCCGGCTACACCTTC. The full variable domain, rest sourced from reference TRBV5-1 and TRBJ1-2, is KAGVTQTPRYLIKTRGQQVTLSCSPISGHRSVSWYQQTPGQGLQFLFEYFSETQRNKGNFPGRFSGRQFSNSRSEMNVSTLELGDSALYLCASSLSAGYTFGSGTRLTVV.